A selection of T cell receptor beta chains follows, all from one sample in a study of read filtering for tumor transcriptome and immune sequencing. TCRdb re-called the reads through MiXCR, storing one row per CDR3 protein. In the table there are 100,000 to 150,000 distinct CDR3 sequences, roughly 13% of which are singletons. Sequenced material: a population of CD138-negative cells sorted from bone marrow. The receptors come from a donor at least 40 years old with multiple myeloma. The CDR3 runs from the conserved cysteine through the conserved F or W. The D gene is left open where the match is weak. Some rows mark clone size as missing; the rest say once, few, many or name a class of expanded clone.

CDR3nt: TGTGCCATCAGTGAAGTCGGGGAGCTGTTTTTT
CDR3aa: CAISEVGELFF
d_gene: -
abundance: many
v_gene: TRBV10-3
j_gene: TRBJ2-2

CDR3nt: TGTGCCAGCAGCTTGGAACAGGGGGCTTGGACTGAAGCTTTCTTT
CDR3aa: CASSLEQGAWTEAFF
d_gene: TRBD1
abundance: many
v_gene: TRBV5-5
j_gene: TRBJ1-1

CDR3nt: TGTGCCAGCAGTTCCACCCGGGACTATACAGATACGCAGTATTTT
CDR3aa: CASSSTRDYTDTQYF
d_gene: TRBD2
abundance: many
v_gene: TRBV12-3/TRBV12-4
j_gene: TRBJ2-3

CDR3nt: TGTGCCAGCAGTTACACTCACAGGGGGCTGAACCAAGAGACCCAGTACTTC
CDR3aa: CASSYTHRGLNQETQYF
d_gene: TRBD1
abundance: many
v_gene: TRBV6-5
j_gene: TRBJ2-5

CDR3nt: TGTGCCAGCAGGGGAGTAGCGGGGTACAATGAGCAGTTCTTC
CDR3aa: CASRGVAGYNEQFF
d_gene: TRBD2
abundance: many
v_gene: TRBV2
j_gene: TRBJ2-1

CDR3nt: TGTGCCAGTACCCCCGGACCGGGACAGGGGGCGGGGGAGCAGTTCTTC
CDR3aa: CASTPGPGQGAGEQFF
d_gene: TRBD1
abundance: many
v_gene: TRBV19
j_gene: TRBJ2-1

CDR3nt: TGTGCCAGCAGTTACTCGTGGACTAGCGGTTCGCGGACCGGGGAGCTGTTTTTT
CDR3aa: CASSYSWTSGSRTGELFF
d_gene: TRBD2
abundance: many
v_gene: TRBV6-5
j_gene: TRBJ2-2

CDR3nt: TGTGCCAGCAGCCAAGTACTAGATGGGACCCAGTACTTC
CDR3aa: CASSQVLDGTQYF
d_gene: -
abundance: -
v_gene: TRBV14
j_gene: TRBJ2-5

CDR3nt: TGTGCCACCAGTGATCCTGCAACCTACGAGCAGTACTTC
CDR3aa: CATSDPATYEQYF
d_gene: -
abundance: -
v_gene: TRBV24-1
j_gene: TRBJ2-7

CDR3nt: TGTGCCAGCAGTTACTCCTTAGGGACCGGTAATGGTGAGCAGTTCTTC
CDR3aa: CASSYSLGTGNGEQFF
d_gene: -
abundance: many
v_gene: TRBV6-6
j_gene: TRBJ2-1

CDR3nt: TGTGCCAGCAGCTTAGCCCAGCGGGAGAGCAACACCGGGGAGCTGTTTTTT
CDR3aa: CASSLAQRESNTGELFF
d_gene: TRBD2
abundance: many
v_gene: TRBV7-3
j_gene: TRBJ2-2

CDR3nt: TGTGCCAGCAAAGGGGAAGTAGCCGAGCAGTACTTC
CDR3aa: CASKGEVAEQYF
d_gene: -
abundance: -
v_gene: TRBV25-1
j_gene: TRBJ2-7

CDR3nt: TGTGCCAGTACGGGTGTCTCTGGAAACACCATATATTTT
CDR3aa: CASTGVSGNTIYF
d_gene: -
abundance: -
v_gene: TRBV19
j_gene: TRBJ1-3

CDR3nt: TGTGCCAGCAGTGCCAGGCAGGGGGCCGTAGCCAAAAACATTCAGTACTTC
CDR3aa: CASSARQGAVAKNIQYF
d_gene: TRBD1
abundance: many
v_gene: TRBV12-3/TRBV12-4
j_gene: TRBJ2-4

CDR3nt: TGCAGCGTACGGACAGGGGGGGACAATGAGCAGTTCTTC
CDR3aa: CSVRTGGDNEQFF
d_gene: TRBD1
abundance: many
v_gene: TRBV29-1
j_gene: TRBJ2-1

CDR3nt: TGCGCCAGCAGCCCCCAGGGCAGGGGTACTGAAGCTTTCTTT
CDR3aa: CASSPQGRGTEAFF
d_gene: -
abundance: many
v_gene: TRBV4-1
j_gene: TRBJ1-1

CDR3nt: TGCAGTGCTCCCGCTAAGCCGGGCACAGATACGCAGTATTTT
CDR3aa: CSAPAKPGTDTQYF
d_gene: -
abundance: many
v_gene: TRBV20-1
j_gene: TRBJ2-3

CDR3nt: TGTGCCAGCAGTGCCCGACAGGGGAGGAATGAGCAGTTCTTC
CDR3aa: CASSARQGRNEQFF
d_gene: TRBD1
abundance: -
v_gene: TRBV6-1
j_gene: TRBJ2-1

CDR3nt: TGTGCCAGCAGTCCGCTAGCGGGGGATGATACGCAGTATTTT
CDR3aa: CASSPLAGDDTQYF
d_gene: TRBD2
abundance: many
v_gene: TRBV4-2
j_gene: TRBJ2-3

CDR3nt: TGTGCCAGTAGTATAGAGGGTGAGAGTCGCAATGAGCAGTTCTTC
CDR3aa: CASSIEGESRNEQFF
d_gene: -
abundance: few
v_gene: TRBV19
j_gene: TRBJ2-1

CDR3nt: TGCGCCAGCAGCTTGGGCCCGAGGCCTGGCAATGAGCAGTTCTTC
CDR3aa: CASSLGPRPGNEQFF
d_gene: -
abundance: many
v_gene: TRBV5-1
j_gene: TRBJ2-1

CDR3nt: TGTGCCAGCAGCCAAGAAGGCGGGACAGGGGCCAACACAGATACGCAGTATTTT
CDR3aa: CASSQEGGTGANTDTQYF
d_gene: TRBD1
abundance: many
v_gene: TRBV4-2
j_gene: TRBJ2-3

CDR3nt: TGTGCCAGCAGTGGGGGAATAGCAGAGAACACCGGGGAGCTGTTTTTT
CDR3aa: CASSGGIAENTGELFF
d_gene: -
abundance: many
v_gene: TRBV6-1
j_gene: TRBJ2-2

CDR3nt: TGTGCCAGCAGCGTACGCCTGGACAAAAACAATGAGCAGTTCTTC
CDR3aa: CASSVRLDKNNEQFF
d_gene: -
abundance: many
v_gene: TRBV9
j_gene: TRBJ2-1

CDR3nt: TGCGCCAGCAGTCCTGGACAGCAGCTCACTGAAGCTTTCTTT
CDR3aa: CASSPGQQLTEAFF
d_gene: -
abundance: many
v_gene: TRBV5-1
j_gene: TRBJ1-1

CDR3nt: TGTGCCAGTACCCCAGGCCTAGCGAGGGGGCAAGAGACCCAGTACTTC
CDR3aa: CASTPGLARGQETQYF
d_gene: -
abundance: many
v_gene: TRBV19
j_gene: TRBJ2-5

CDR3nt: TGTGCCAGCAGCTCCGGGGGGACCCTCTACGAGCAGTACTTC
CDR3aa: CASSSGGTLYEQYF
d_gene: TRBD2
abundance: many
v_gene: TRBV5-5
j_gene: TRBJ2-7

CDR3nt: TGCAGTGCTAGGGGAGGATCGGGGGGATTCGGCAATCAGCCCCAGCATTTT
CDR3aa: CSARGGSGGFGNQPQHF
d_gene: -
abundance: few
v_gene: TRBV20-1
j_gene: TRBJ1-5

CDR3nt: TGTGCCAGCAGCCAAGAAGCCGCTAGCACAGATACGCAGTATTTT
CDR3aa: CASSQEAASTDTQYF
d_gene: -
abundance: many
v_gene: TRBV3-1
j_gene: TRBJ2-3

CDR3nt: TGTGCCAGCAGACAGACAGGGTCCCAGCCCCAGCATTTT
CDR3aa: CASRQTGSQPQHF
d_gene: TRBD1
abundance: many
v_gene: TRBV6-5
j_gene: TRBJ1-5

CDR3nt: TGTGCCAGCAGCTTAGAGTTTGAGCAGTTCTTC
CDR3aa: CASSLEFEQFF
d_gene: -
abundance: many
v_gene: TRBV7-9
j_gene: TRBJ2-1

CDR3nt: TGCGCCAGCAGCTCGGGGGAAGTGGGCAATGAGCAGTTCTTC
CDR3aa: CASSSGEVGNEQFF
d_gene: -
abundance: -
v_gene: TRBV5-1
j_gene: TRBJ2-1

CDR3nt: TGCAGTGCTAGAGGCGGAGCCGGTCTCTCCTACAATGAGCAGTTCTTC
CDR3aa: CSARGGAGLSYNEQFF
d_gene: -
abundance: many
v_gene: TRBV20-1
j_gene: TRBJ2-1

CDR3nt: TGTGCCAGCAGCGTAAATAGTTATAATGAGCAGTTCTTC
CDR3aa: CASSVNSYNEQFF
d_gene: -
abundance: many
v_gene: TRBV9
j_gene: TRBJ2-1

CDR3nt: TGCGCCAGCAGGCACCGGGGCAGGGTCCATGAGCAGTTCTTC
CDR3aa: CASRHRGRVHEQFF
d_gene: -
abundance: -
v_gene: TRBV6-5
j_gene: TRBJ2-1

CDR3nt: TGTGCCAGCAGTACCGACAGGGTATCGTACGAGCAGTACTTC
CDR3aa: CASSTDRVSYEQYF
d_gene: TRBD1
abundance: many
v_gene: TRBV28
j_gene: TRBJ2-7

CDR3nt: TGTGCCAGCAGGGGGACAGCGAACACCGGGGAGCTGTTTTTT
CDR3aa: CASRGTANTGELFF
d_gene: TRBD1
abundance: many
v_gene: TRBV6-5
j_gene: TRBJ2-2

CDR3nt: TGTGCCAGCAGCCAAATGGGTTCCACGGCTAGCACAGATACGCAGTATTTT
CDR3aa: CASSQMGSTASTDTQYF
d_gene: -
abundance: many
v_gene: TRBV3-1
j_gene: TRBJ2-3

CDR3nt: TGCGCCAGCAGCTCGGGGGCTGGGGCCAACGTCCTGACTTTC
CDR3aa: CASSSGAGANVLTF
d_gene: -
abundance: many
v_gene: TRBV5-1
j_gene: TRBJ2-6

CDR3nt: TGTGCCAGCAGCTCAAGGGGAGGGGGCACTGAAGCTTTCTTT
CDR3aa: CASSSRGGGTEAFF
d_gene: -
abundance: many
v_gene: TRBV7-2
j_gene: TRBJ1-1

CDR3nt: TGTGCCTGGGGCGGGAGCTCCTACGAGCAGTACTTC
CDR3aa: CAWGGSSYEQYF
d_gene: TRBD2
abundance: many
v_gene: TRBV30
j_gene: TRBJ2-7

CDR3nt: TGCAGCGTTTCCTCCGGTACGAACACCGGGGAGCTGTTTTTT
CDR3aa: CSVSSGTNTGELFF
d_gene: -
abundance: many
v_gene: TRBV29-1
j_gene: TRBJ2-2

CDR3nt: TGCAGTGCTAGGGGGACTGGAAACACCATATATTTT
CDR3aa: CSARGTGNTIYF
d_gene: -
abundance: few
v_gene: TRBV20-1
j_gene: TRBJ1-3

CDR3nt: TGCGCCAGCAGTCAATCGGGGGGACACACAGATACGCAGTATTTT
CDR3aa: CASSQSGGHTDTQYF
d_gene: -
abundance: -
v_gene: TRBV23-1
j_gene: TRBJ2-3

CDR3nt: TGTGCCATCAGGTCGACAGGGGCCCCGGGCGGGAACTCCAATGAGCAGTTCTTC
CDR3aa: CAIRSTGAPGGNSNEQFF
d_gene: TRBD1
abundance: many
v_gene: TRBV10-3
j_gene: TRBJ2-1

CDR3nt: TGTGCCAGCAGCCCCTGGCGGGGGGACTCTCACAATGAGCAGTTCTTC
CDR3aa: CASSPWRGDSHNEQFF
d_gene: TRBD2
abundance: many
v_gene: TRBV7-8
j_gene: TRBJ2-1

CDR3nt: TGCGCCAGCAGCTTGGGGCAACTAAACACCGGGGAGCTGTTTTTT
CDR3aa: CASSLGQLNTGELFF
d_gene: -
abundance: many
v_gene: TRBV5-1
j_gene: TRBJ2-2

CDR3nt: TGTGCCAGCAGTTGGGCAGGGGGCTCAGATACGCAGTATTTT
CDR3aa: CASSWAGGSDTQYF
d_gene: TRBD1
abundance: many
v_gene: TRBV12-3/TRBV12-4
j_gene: TRBJ2-3

CDR3nt: TGTGCCAGCAGCCTACTAGCGGGGGGGGCGAATGAGCAGTTCTTC
CDR3aa: CASSLLAGGANEQFF
d_gene: TRBD2
abundance: many
v_gene: TRBV5-1
j_gene: TRBJ2-1

CDR3nt: TGCGCCAGCAGCCAAGATGGTGGGGGTTATGAGCAGTTCTTC
CDR3aa: CASSQDGGGYEQFF
d_gene: -
abundance: few
v_gene: TRBV4-1
j_gene: TRBJ2-1

CDR3nt: TGCAGTGCTAGATCCGCGGACAGGGGATACAATGAGCAGTTCTTC
CDR3aa: CSARSADRGYNEQFF
d_gene: TRBD1
abundance: few
v_gene: TRBV20-1
j_gene: TRBJ2-1

CDR3nt: TGCGCCAGCAGCCTAGGGCAGGCCGAATTGGATGAGCAGTTCTTC
CDR3aa: CASSLGQAELDEQFF
d_gene: -
abundance: -
v_gene: TRBV4-1
j_gene: TRBJ2-1

CDR3nt: TGTGCCAGTAGTATGTCGGGGCTAGCGGGAAGCTCCTACAATGAGCAGTTCTTC
CDR3aa: CASSMSGLAGSSYNEQFF
d_gene: TRBD2
abundance: many
v_gene: TRBV19
j_gene: TRBJ2-1